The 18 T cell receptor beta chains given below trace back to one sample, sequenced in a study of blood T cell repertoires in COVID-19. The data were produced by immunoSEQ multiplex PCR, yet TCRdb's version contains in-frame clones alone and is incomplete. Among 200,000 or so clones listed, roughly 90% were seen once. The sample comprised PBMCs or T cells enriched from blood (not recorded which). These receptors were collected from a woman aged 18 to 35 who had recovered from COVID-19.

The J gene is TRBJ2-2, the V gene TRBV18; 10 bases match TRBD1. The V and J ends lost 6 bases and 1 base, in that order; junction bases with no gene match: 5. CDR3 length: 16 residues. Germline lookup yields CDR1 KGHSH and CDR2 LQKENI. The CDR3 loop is CASSLTGGLNTGELFF. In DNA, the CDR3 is TGTGCCAGCTCGCTGACAGGGGGCTTGAACACCGGGGAGCTGTTTTTT.

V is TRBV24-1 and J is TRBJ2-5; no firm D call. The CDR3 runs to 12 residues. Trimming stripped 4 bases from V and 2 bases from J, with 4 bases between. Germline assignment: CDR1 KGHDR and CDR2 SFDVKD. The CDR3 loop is CATSDNQETQYF. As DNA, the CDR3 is TGTGCCACCAGTGACAATCAAGAGACCCAGTACTTC.

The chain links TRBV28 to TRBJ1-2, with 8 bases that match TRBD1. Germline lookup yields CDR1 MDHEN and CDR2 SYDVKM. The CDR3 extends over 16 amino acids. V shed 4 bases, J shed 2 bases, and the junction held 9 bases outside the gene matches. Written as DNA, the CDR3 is TGTGCCAGCAGTTCAACCGACAGGGGAAAGAACTATGGCTACACCTTC. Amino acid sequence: CASSSTDRGKNYGYTF.

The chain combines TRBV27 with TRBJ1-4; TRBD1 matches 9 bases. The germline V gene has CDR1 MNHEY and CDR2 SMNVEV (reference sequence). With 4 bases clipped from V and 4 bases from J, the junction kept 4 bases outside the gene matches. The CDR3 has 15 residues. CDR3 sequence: CASSSPGQGNEKLFF. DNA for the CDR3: TGTGCCAGCAGTTCACCGGGACAGGGTAATGAAAAACTGTTTTTT.

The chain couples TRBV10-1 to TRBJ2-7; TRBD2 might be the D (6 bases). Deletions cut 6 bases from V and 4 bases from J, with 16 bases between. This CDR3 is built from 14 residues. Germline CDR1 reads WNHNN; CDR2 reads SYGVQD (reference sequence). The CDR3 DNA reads TGCGCCAGCAGCTCGGGGGACCCCGCGTACGAGCAGTACTTC. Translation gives CASSSGDPAYEQYF.

The CDR3, as DNA: TGTGCCAGCAGCTTGGGTCAGGGTCGCGAGCAGTACTTC. Encoded protein: CASSLGQGREQYF. V usage is TRBV5-6 and J usage is TRBJ2-7, with TRBD1 as a possible D gene (5 bases). Germline V gene data show CDR1 as SGHDT and CDR2 as YYEEEE. The length of the CDR3 is 13 residues. The germline V and J ends were trimmed by 0 bases and 6 bases, with 10 bases remaining between them.

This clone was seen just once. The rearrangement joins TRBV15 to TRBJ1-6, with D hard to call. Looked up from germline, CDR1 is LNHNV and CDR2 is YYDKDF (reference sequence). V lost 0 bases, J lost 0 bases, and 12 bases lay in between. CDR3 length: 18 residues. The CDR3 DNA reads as TGTGCCACCAGCAGAGATTCCAGGCTGAGCTCCTATAATTCACCCCTCCACTTT. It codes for CATSRDSRLSSYNSPLHF.

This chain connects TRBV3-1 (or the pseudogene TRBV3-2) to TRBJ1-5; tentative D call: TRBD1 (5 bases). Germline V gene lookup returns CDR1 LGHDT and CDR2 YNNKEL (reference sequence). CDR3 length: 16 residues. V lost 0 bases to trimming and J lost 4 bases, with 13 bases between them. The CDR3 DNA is TGTGCCAGCAGCCAAGACATGGGGGGAGGGAATCAGCCCCAGCATTTT. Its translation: CASSQDMGGGNQPQHF.

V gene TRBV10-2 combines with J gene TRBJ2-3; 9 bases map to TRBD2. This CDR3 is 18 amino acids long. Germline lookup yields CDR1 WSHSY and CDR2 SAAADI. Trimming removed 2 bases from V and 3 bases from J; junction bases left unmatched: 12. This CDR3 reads CASSETRGGAPRTDTQYF. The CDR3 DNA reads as TGCGCCAGCAGTGAGACACGCGGGGGGGCACCCCGGACAGATACGCAGTATTTT.

The CDR3 DNA reads as TGCGCCAGCAGCCAAGCCGTCCTCAGGCCCGGGGAGCTGTTTTTT. As protein: CASSQAVLRPGELFF. This sequence joins TRBV4-1 and TRBJ2-2, with D uncertain. The germline V gene has CDR1 MGHRA and CDR2 YSYEKL. With 1 base removed from V and 6 bases from J, the gap between germline ends came to 12 bases. The length of the CDR3 is 15 residues.

The CDR3 bases are TGTGCCAGCAGCTCGACAGGGTCAGATGAAAAACTGTTTTTT. Its translation is CASSSTGSDEKLFF. V gene TRBV13 combines with J gene TRBJ1-4; the match to TRBD1 covers 7 bases. The V gene end was trimmed by 4 bases and the J gene end by 6 bases; junction bases not matched to a gene: 5. This CDR3 spans 14 amino acids. In germline, CDR1 is PRHDT, CDR2 FYEKMQ (reference sequence).

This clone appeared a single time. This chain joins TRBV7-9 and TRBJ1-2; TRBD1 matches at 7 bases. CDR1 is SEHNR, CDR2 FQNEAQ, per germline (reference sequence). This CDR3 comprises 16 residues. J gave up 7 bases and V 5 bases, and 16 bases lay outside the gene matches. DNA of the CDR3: TGTGCCAGCAGCCTTAGACAGGGACGTAGGTTCTCTGGCTACACCTTC. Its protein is CASSLRQGRRFSGYTF.

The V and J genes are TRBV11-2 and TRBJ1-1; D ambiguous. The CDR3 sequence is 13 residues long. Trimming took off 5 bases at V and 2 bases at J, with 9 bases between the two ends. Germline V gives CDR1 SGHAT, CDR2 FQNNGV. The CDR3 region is CASSVTDNTEAFF. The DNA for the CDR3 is TGTGCCAGCAGCGTTACAGATAACACTGAAGCTTTCTTT.

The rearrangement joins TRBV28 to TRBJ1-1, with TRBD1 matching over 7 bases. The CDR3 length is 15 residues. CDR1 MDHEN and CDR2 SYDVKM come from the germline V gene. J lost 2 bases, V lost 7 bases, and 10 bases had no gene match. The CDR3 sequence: CASIFHRGGNTEAFF. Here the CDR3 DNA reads TGTGCCAGCATCTTCCACAGGGGCGGAAACACTGAAGCTTTCTTT.

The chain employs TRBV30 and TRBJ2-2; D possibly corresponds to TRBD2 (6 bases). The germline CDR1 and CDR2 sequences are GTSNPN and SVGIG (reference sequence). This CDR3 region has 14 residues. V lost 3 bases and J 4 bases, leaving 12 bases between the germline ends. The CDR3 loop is CAWSHGGPTGELFF. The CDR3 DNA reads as TGTGCCTGGAGCCACGGGGGTCCCACCGGGGAGCTGTTTTTT. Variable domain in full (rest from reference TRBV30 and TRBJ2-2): SQTIHQWPATLVQPVGSPLSLECTVEGTSNPNLYWYRQAAGRGLQLLFYSVGIGQISSEVPQNLSASRPQDRQFILSSKKLLLSDSGFYLCAWSHGGPTGELFFGEGSRLTVL.

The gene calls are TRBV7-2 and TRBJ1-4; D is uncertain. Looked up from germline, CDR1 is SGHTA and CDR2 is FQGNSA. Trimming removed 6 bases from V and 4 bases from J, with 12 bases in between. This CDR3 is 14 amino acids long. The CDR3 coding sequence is TGTGCCAGCAGACGCAAAGCCTTTAATGAAAAACTGTTTTTT. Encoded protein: CASRRKAFNEKLFF. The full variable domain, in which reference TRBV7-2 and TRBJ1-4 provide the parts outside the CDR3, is GAGVSQSPSNKVTEKGKDVELRCDPISGHTALYWYRQSLGQGLEFLIYFQGNSAPDKSGLPSDRFSAERTGGSVSTLTIQRTQQEDSAVYLCASRRKAFNEKLFFGSGTQLSVL.

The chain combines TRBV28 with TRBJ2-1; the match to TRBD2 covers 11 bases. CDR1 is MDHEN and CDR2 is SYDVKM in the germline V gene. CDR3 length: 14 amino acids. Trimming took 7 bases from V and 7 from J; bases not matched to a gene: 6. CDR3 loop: CASILAGGANEQFF. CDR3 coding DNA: TGTGCCAGCATCTTAGCGGGGGGGGCGAATGAGCAGTTCTTC.

CDR3 nucleotides: TGTGCCAGCAGAACAGGGGGTTACGAGCAGTACTTC. Translating it yields CASRTGGYEQYF. V gene TRBV28 combines with J gene TRBJ2-7; 8 nucleotides agree with TRBD1. CDR1 and CDR2 (germline): MDHEN, SYDVKM. V shed 6 bases, J shed 4 bases, and the junction held 2 bases outside the gene matches. The CDR3 runs 12 residues.